The 30 T cell receptor beta chains presented below share a single source sample, sequenced in a study of identical twins. TCRdb ran MiXCR on the 5' RACE reads and lists one entry per CDR3 protein. The data contain around 670,000 distinct CDR3 sequences, over 5% of them seen just once; the ten biggest clones take up roughly 1.8%. The specimen sequenced was naive T cells sorted from blood. Every receptor here comes from a young man in good health.

This clonotype was recorded many times. V is TRBV10-1 and J is TRBJ1-1, with D unresolved. Germline CDR1 and CDR2: WNHNN and SYGVQD (reference sequence). V was pared by 5 bases and J by 1 base, with 17 bases between. The CDR3 has 16 residues. The DNA of the CDR3 is TGCGCCAGCAGTCTTGGAACGAACACTCCGAACACTGAAGCTTTCTTT. Translated: CASSLGTNTPNTEAFF.

Ten or more counts support this clonotype. The chain uses TRBV20-1 and TRBJ2-3, with D uncertain. V lost 0 bases and J 6 bases, leaving 16 bases between the germline ends. Germline CDR1 DFQATT, CDR2 SNEGSKA (reference sequence). This CDR3 is built from 15 residues. The CDR3 sequence: CSARDRAISWDTQYF. For the CDR3, the DNA is TGCAGTGCTAGAGACCGAGCGATCTCATGGGATACGCAGTATTTT.

The sample holds many counts of this clonotype. V gene TRBV4-3 combines with J gene TRBJ2-3; 7 bases line up with TRBD1. The CDR3 runs 16 residues. V was pared by 2 bases and J by 3 bases, with 8 bases of the junction left unmatched. The germline V gene encodes CDR1 LGHNA and CDR2 YSLEER. DNA of the CDR3: TGCGCCAGCAGCCAAACCCCAGGGGGTCGGACAGATACGCAGTATTTT. Its protein product is CASSQTPGGRTDTQYF.

The chain combines TRBV11-3 with TRBJ2-3; D not certain. The CDR3 totals 15 residues. Germline V gene lookup returns CDR1 SGHNT and CDR2 YENEEA. With 5 bases removed from V and 2 bases from J, the gap between germline ends came to 14 bases. The CDR3 is CASSPGPTTTDTQYF. The CDR3 DNA follows: TGTGCCAGCAGCCCCGGTCCTACTACCACAGATACGCAGTATTTT. Together with reference TRBV11-3 and TRBJ2-3, the CDR3 gives the full variable domain: EAGVVQSPRYKIIEKKQPVAFWCNPISGHNTLYWYLQNLGQGPELLIRYENEEAVDDSQLPKDRFSAERLKGVDSTLKIQPAELGDSAVYLCASSPGPTTTDTQYFGPGTRLTVL.

The V and J genes are TRBV11-2 and TRBJ2-7; 7 bases map to TRBD2. Germline V lookup: CDR1 SGHAT, CDR2 FQNNGV. The CDR3 consists of 15 residues. V was clipped by 5 bases and J by 2 bases; unmatched bases: 9. The CDR3 DNA reads as TGTGCCAGCAGCCCAGACCTAGGACTAGCCTACGAGCAGTACGTC. It translates to CASSPDLGLAYEQYV.

The V call is TRBV16, the J call TRBJ2-7; D unresolved. The germline V and J ends were trimmed by 1 base and 2 bases, with 9 bases remaining between them. The CDR3 extends over 14 amino acids. From germline, CDR1 is KGHSY and CDR2 FQNENV. CDR3: CASSQFGETYEQYF. CDR3 sequence (DNA): TGTGCCAGCAGCCAATTTGGGGAAACCTACGAGCAGTACTTC. The variable domain in full, completed from reference TRBV16 and TRBJ2-7, reads GEEVAQTPKHLVRGEGQKAKLYCAPIKGHSYVFWYQQVLKNEFKFLISFQNENVFDETGMPKERFSAKCLPNSPCSLEIQATKLEDSAVYFCASSQFGETYEQYFGPGTRLTVT.

The V call is TRBV14, the J call TRBJ1-2; 9 bases match TRBD1. Unmatched junction bases numbered 6, after V lost 0 bases and J lost 4 bases. Looked up from germline, CDR1 is SGHDN and CDR2 is FVKESK. The CDR3 has 16 residues. The CDR3 reads CASSQDGTGIPYGYTF. CDR3 sequence (DNA): TGTGCCAGCAGCCAAGATGGGACAGGGATCCCCTATGGCTACACCTTC.

This clonotype was picked up many times. The chain carries TRBV3-1 and TRBJ2-1, with TRBD2 identical over 8 bases. The V gene's germline CDR1 is LGHDT and CDR2 YNNKEL (reference sequence). The ends lost 1 base at V and 6 bases at J; junction bases unmatched: 11. This CDR3 spans 17 amino acids. The CDR3, as DNA: TGTGCCAGCAGCCAAGTTGGGGGAGCGGGGGAAAGCAATGAGCAGTTCTTC. Residues: CASSQVGGAGESNEQFF.

This clonotype appeared many times. J is TRBJ2-1 and V is TRBV20-1; 9 bases match TRBD2. CDR3 size: 17 residues. Trimming cost V 7 bases and J 7 bases; bases outside gene matches: 20. Germline values: CDR1 DFQATT, CDR2 SNEGSKA (reference sequence). CDR3 amino acids: CSGRGAFSGLAGNEQFF. CDR3 DNA: TGCAGTGGGAGAGGTGCTTTCTCGGGACTAGCAGGGAATGAGCAGTTCTTC.

This sequence joins TRBV4-1 and TRBJ2-7; 16 bases fit TRBD2. This CDR3 is 16 amino acids long. Trimming at V came to 3 bases and at J to 7 bases, leaving 6 bases not matched to a gene. Germline loops: CDR1 MGHRA, CDR2 YSYEKL. The CDR3 coding sequence is TGCGCCAGCAGCCAGGGACTAGCGGGAGGGAAGAAAGAGCAGTACGTC. Amino acid sequence: CASSQGLAGGKKEQYV.

This clonotype came up many times. The CDR3 nucleotides read TGTGCCAGCAGCGTGGGCCTCTCCGCGGGGGGGGACACAGATACGCAGTATTTT. Translating gives CASSVGLSAGGDTDTQYF. The V gene is TRBV9, the J gene TRBJ2-3; TRBD2 aligns across 9 bases. Per the germline V gene, CDR1 is SGDLS and CDR2 is YYNGEE. With 2 bases clipped from V and 2 bases from J, the junction kept 12 bases outside the gene matches. CDR3 length: 18 amino acids.

This clonotype was observed at least ten times. This chain's CDR3 is CSARDAGSLYGYTF. CDR3 nucleotides: TGCAGTGCTAGAGATGCCGGATCTCTCTATGGCTACACCTTC. The chain employs TRBV20-1 and TRBJ1-2; D call uncertain. The CDR3 has 14 amino acids. CDR1 is DFQATT and CDR2 is SNEGSKA in the germline V gene (reference sequence). The V gene lost 0 bases and the J gene lost 4 bases, with 12 bases spanning the gap.

This sequence joins TRBV28 and TRBJ2-6; maybe TRBD2 (6 bases). Germline V CDR1 and CDR2: MDHEN, SYDVKM. This CDR3 has 17 amino acids. Trimming removed 3 bases at V and 1 base at J, with 13 bases between. The CDR3 spells CASSLGGPLSGANVLTF. In DNA, the CDR3 is TGTGCCAGCAGTTTGGGGGGTCCCCTTTCTGGGGCCAACGTCCTGACTTTC.

V usage is TRBV27 and J usage is TRBJ2-1; 8 bases are shared with TRBD1. J was trimmed by 6 bases and V by 6 bases; bases with no gene match: 7. The germline V gene encodes CDR1 MNHEY and CDR2 SMNVEV (reference sequence). The CDR3 sequence is 14 residues long. CDR3 nucleotide sequence: TGTGCCAGCAGCGCAGGGGGCCCGAGCAATGAGCAGTTCTTC. As protein: CASSAGGPSNEQFF.

The V call is TRBV5-6, the J call TRBJ2-3; TRBD2 matches 7 bases. Germline loops: CDR1 SGHDT, CDR2 YYEEEE. The J segment lost 0 bases and the V segment lost 1 base, leaving 11 bases of the junction unmatched. The CDR3 covers 18 residues. The CDR3 loop reads CASSLTAGTSASTDTQYF. The CDR3 DNA reads as TGTGCCAGCAGCTTGACAGCCGGTACTAGCGCCAGCACAGATACGCAGTATTTT.

This clonotype has more than one count but fewer than ten. The V and J genes are TRBV20-1 and TRBJ2-5; possible D gene TRBD1, 6 bases. From germline, CDR1 is DFQATT and CDR2 SNEGSKA (reference sequence). Trimming pared 6 bases from V and 1 base from J, leaving 12 bases between. The CDR3 is made up of 13 amino acids. The CDR3 loop is CSAQTGRQETQYF. The CDR3 DNA sequence: TGCAGTGCCCAGACAGGCCGCCAAGAGACCCAGTACTTC.

V usage is TRBV7-9 and J usage is TRBJ1-1, with a possible D match to TRBD1 (5 bases). The germline gives CDR1 SEHNR, CDR2 FQNEAQ (reference sequence). V gave up 1 base and J gave up 8 bases, with 8 bases separating them. This CDR3 is 12 amino acids long. CDR3 DNA: TGTGCCAGCAGCTTAGAGACAGCCGAAGCTTTCTTT. Amino acid sequence: CASSLETAEAFF.

This clonotype was counted at least ten times. The rearrangement uses TRBV7-2 and TRBJ2-3; TRBD2 agrees at 10 bases. CDR3 length: 16 residues. V trimming: 5 bases; J trimming: 0 bases; junction bases outside the gene matches: 5. Germline V gene lookup returns CDR1 SGHTA and CDR2 FQGNSA. The CDR3 protein is CASSTRLAGSTDTQYF. The CDR3 DNA reads TGTGCCAGCAGCACTCGACTAGCGGGTAGCACAGATACGCAGTATTTT.

This chain joins TRBV12-5 and TRBJ2-1, with 9 bases aligning to TRBD1. V shed 4 bases, J shed 7 bases, and the junction held 5 bases outside the gene matches. The CDR3 consists of 14 residues. The germline V gene encodes CDR1 LGHNT and CDR2 FRNRAP. The chain's CDR3 is CASGSNDRGNEQFF. The CDR3, as DNA: TGTGCTAGTGGTTCTAACGACAGGGGGAATGAGCAGTTCTTC.

The chain has TRBV3-1 and TRBJ2-7; TRBD1 is a possible D gene (8 bases). The V and J ends lost 5 bases and 6 bases respectively, with 14 bases between them. CDR1 is LGHDT and CDR2 is YNNKEL in the germline V gene (reference sequence). The CDR3 loop spans 13 amino acids. The CDR3 protein is CASSDRGGSEQYV. In DNA, the CDR3 is TGTGCCAGCAGCGACAGGGGAGGGTCCGAGCAGTACGTC.

This clonotype was counted a few times. V gene TRBV24-1 combines with J gene TRBJ2-3, with D perhaps TRBD1 or TRBD2 (5 bases each). The CDR3 is made up of 16 amino acids. Trimming cost V 4 bases and J 0 bases, with 13 bases left between them. Germline V gene data show CDR1 as KGHDR and CDR2 as SFDVKD. CDR3 nucleotides: TGTGCCACCAGTGAAAGGACGAGGGGAAGCACAGATACGCAGTATTTT. It is translated as CATSERTRGSTDTQYF.

This clonotype occurred many times. The chain recombines TRBV5-1 with TRBJ1-1, with a weak D call TRBD1 (5 bases). V lost 6 bases, J lost 5 bases, and 23 bases lay in between. CDR1 and CDR2 (germline): SGHRS, YFSETQ. The CDR3 is 16 amino acids. CDR3 residues: CASTFSTGPLGTEAFF. As DNA, the CDR3 is TGCGCCAGCACATTCTCCACGGGGCCTCTGGGGACTGAAGCTTTCTTT.

This clonotype was seen only a few times. The J gene is TRBJ2-7, the V gene TRBV9, with D tentatively TRBD1 (6 bases). Looked up from germline, CDR1 is SGDLS and CDR2 is YYNGEE. The V gene lost 0 bases and the J gene lost 1 base, with 14 bases spanning the gap. The CDR3 totals 16 residues. The CDR3 coding sequence is TGTGCCAGCAGCGTAGATGCCGGGACACTATCCTACGAGCAGTACTTC. This codes for CASSVDAGTLSYEQYF.

The rearrangement uses TRBV7-9 and TRBJ2-7; 10 nucleotides line up with TRBD1. V was clipped by 4 bases and J by 5 bases; unmatched bases: 8. Germline V gene lookup returns CDR1 SEHNR and CDR2 FQNEAQ (reference sequence). The CDR3 covers 15 residues. Here the CDR3 DNA reads TGTGCCAGCAGCTCAACCGGGACAGGGGTACACGAGCAGTACTTC. It specifies CASSSTGTGVHEQYF.

A remark on this clonotype: This may stem from a read error, because a much larger clone lies one nucleotide away. The V gene is TRBV5-1, the J gene TRBJ1-3; the match to TRBD1 covers 8 bases. The CDR3 has 16 amino acids. The V gene's germline CDR1 is SGHRS and CDR2 YFSETQ. The CDR3 bases are TGCGCCAGCAGCCCAAATCCAGGGGGCTCGGGAAACACCATACATTTT. Protein sequence: CASSPNPGGSGNTIHF.

This clonotype was counted ten times or more. V gene TRBV15 combines with J gene TRBJ2-3, with D perhaps matching TRBD2 (6 bases). The germline V gene encodes CDR1 LNHNV and CDR2 YYDKDF (reference sequence). Trimming removed 0 bases at V and 6 bases at J, with 28 bases between. The CDR3 extends over 20 amino acids. As DNA, the CDR3 is TGTGCCACCAGCAGAGACCCACCTCCCGTAGCAGGAGGGCCGATGGATACGCAGTATTTT. Amino acids: CATSRDPPPVAGGPMDTQYF. The full variable domain, with the rest looked up from reference TRBV15 and TRBJ2-3, is DAMVIQNPRYQVTQFGKPVTLSCSQTLNHNVMYWYQQKSSQAPKLLFHYYDKDFNNEADTPDNFQSRRPNTSFCFLDIRSPGLGDTAMYLCATSRDPPPVAGGPMDTQYFGPGTRLTVL.

This clonotype has more than one count but fewer than ten. CDR3: CAWSASWNEQFF. CDR3 nucleotide sequence: TGTGCCTGGAGTGCCTCGTGGAATGAGCAGTTCTTC. The V call is TRBV30, the J call TRBJ2-1; no reliable D call. V was trimmed by 1 base and J by 7 bases, leaving 8 bases between them. The CDR3 totals 12 residues. Germline CDR1 reads GTSNPN; CDR2 reads SVGIG (reference sequence).

V gene TRBV12-3 or TRBV12-4 combines with J gene TRBJ2-3, with a possible D match to TRBD1 (6 bases). This CDR3 contains 16 residues. V lost 8 bases and J 4 bases, leaving 22 bases between the germline ends. The CDR3 coding sequence is TGTGCCAGCCGTCTAGTCCGGGGCGCAGGGGCAGATACGCAGTATTTT. Translating gives CASRLVRGAGADTQYF.

This clonotype was observed many times. V usage is TRBV6-5 and J usage is TRBJ2-1, with 8 positions matching TRBD2. V was clipped by 5 bases and J by 3 bases; unmatched bases: 6. This CDR3 has 15 amino acids. Germline CDR1 and CDR2: MNHEY and SVGAGI. CDR3 region: CASSLSGLDYNEQFF. CDR3 DNA: TGTGCCAGCAGTCTATCGGGACTAGACTACAATGAGCAGTTCTTC.

In this sample, this clonotype turned up many times. The rearrangement joins TRBV7-2 to TRBJ1-1; the D is unclear. Germline CDR1 is SGHTA and CDR2 is FQGNSA. Trimming removed 5 bases from V and 1 base from J, with 11 bases in between. The CDR3 length is 14 residues. CDR3 protein: CASSRESSNTEAFF. The DNA of the CDR3 is TGTGCCAGCAGCCGAGAATCGTCGAACACTGAAGCTTTCTTT. Complete variable domain (other parts from reference TRBV7-2 and TRBJ1-1): GAGVSQSPSNKVTEKGKDVELRCDPISGHTALYWYRQSLGQGLEFLIYFQGNSAPDKSGLPSDRFSAERTGGSVSTLTIQRTQQEDSAVYLCASSRESSNTEAFFGQGTRLTVV.